Sequencing of this T cell receptor beta chain was carried out in a study of PD-L1 blockade in urothelial cancer listed by TCRdb under 2017. In the study overall: Every patient began therapy at some point between 2014 and 2015 and was given atezolizumab 1,200 mg intravenously every 3 weeks. Twenty-five of 29 patients were identified as males with urothelial cancer of bladder origin, and a prior smoking history was reported by 18 of 29 patients. An ECOG performance status of 0 or 1 was recorded for the patients, and 0 to 3 prior chemotherapy regimens had been received by the patients. Blood samples were analyzed at 3 weeks after treatment start (second dose) and at 6 weeks after treatment start. Blood samples gave a median of around 140,000 T cells and 80,000 or so unique TCRs, with a median clonality of around 0.08. The study, an exploratory multi-omic analysis, examined somatic, immune and clinical correlates of response to PD-L1 blockade with atezolizumab in urothelial cancer. Pretreatment tumor samples, along with matched peripheral blood serially collected before and after atezolizumab treatment, were subjected to TCR sequencing. Durable clinical benefit was defined as progression-free survival longer than 6 months, and TCR features were also tested against progression-free and overall survival. In the same patients, whole exome sequencing and RNA sequencing of pretreatment tumors were performed in addition to TCR sequencing. Fewer than ten patients reached durable clinical benefit, while some 20 patients did not. Pretreatment blood TCR-seq was available for around 29 patients, at least one posttreatment blood collection was obtained for 25 or so patients, and tumor TCR-seq was available for 25 or so patients.

Synthetic TCR analog templates were spiked into each PCR to estimate absolute template abundance from read counts. TCRbeta CDR3 regions were amplified from genomic DNA with bias-controlled V and J gene primers using the immunoSEQ assay. Sequencing of rearranged TCRbeta segments was done at approximately 20X coverage. The authors processed their data as follows. Clustering was used to correct sequencing errors, and CDR3s were annotated against IMGT so that V, D and J genes could be assigned. Only productive TCRbeta rearrangements were used in downstream analyses, excluding out-of-frame or stop-codon sequences. Clonality was calculated as one minus the Shannon entropy normalized by the log of the number of unique productive sequences. Fisher's exact test with Benjamini-Hochberg correction, at a threshold of adjusted p below 0.01, was used to find clones that differed between time points or between blood and tumor. Sourced from immuneACCESS, this table was stored by TCRdb with only in-frame sequences that have V and J called. A share of the clones is absent; for the studies checked, an unresolved V gene accounts for under half, and the remainder has no known explanation. The D gene and trimming were derived from the DNA, and the V and J assignments and clone size from that table. The sample includes tens of thousands of clones, with about 83% observed a single time. About a tenth of the sample is held by the ten biggest clonotypes.

Overall results and qualifications from the work: Because of the small sample size (n ≈ 30) and the many exploratory analyses performed, the results are intended to be regarded as hypothesis-generating. Greater expansion of tumor-associated TCR clones in peripheral blood 3 weeks after the start of treatment was observed in patients with durable benefit (n ≈ 24, p = 0.022). Improved progression-free and overall survival was found to be associated with pretreatment peripheral blood TCR clonality below the median.

The time point label, as the study defines it: pretreatment peripheral blood. A cohort of 25 to 35 patients with locally advanced or metastatic urothelial carcinoma, treated at Memorial Sloan Kettering on a trial protocol, was included. Peripheral blood mononuclear cells were collected pretreatment and during treatment, at between 1 and 8 total time points per patient. The Qiagen DNeasy Blood extraction kit was used to purify genomic DNA from total PBMCs and from tumor samples. PBMCs were collected pretreatment and during treatment, and were isolated and stored as previously described. Details on this clone: This clone's antigen is unknown. The input lacks base qualities; no much larger clone sits a single base away.

The material was PBMCs, obtained around atezolizumab (anti-PD-L1) treatment. This TCR was sampled from a woman between 70 and 85 years old with urothelial cancer.

Read as DNA, the sequence is TGTGCCAGTAGTATTGGGCGGGGTGATACGCAGTATTTT. It codes for CASSIGRGDTQYF. The chain links TRBV19 with TRBJ2-3; the D gene is perhaps TRBD2, on 6 matching bases. V drops 3 bases and J drops 6 bases, leaving 10 bases in between. Inclusive of the bounding cysteine and phenylalanine, the CDR3 is 13 residues long. Of the read, only the CDR3 DNA is kept; its 39 bases are in frame from base 1. From a lookup of the germline V gene (reference sequence), CDR1 and CDR2 are LNHDA and SQIVND.